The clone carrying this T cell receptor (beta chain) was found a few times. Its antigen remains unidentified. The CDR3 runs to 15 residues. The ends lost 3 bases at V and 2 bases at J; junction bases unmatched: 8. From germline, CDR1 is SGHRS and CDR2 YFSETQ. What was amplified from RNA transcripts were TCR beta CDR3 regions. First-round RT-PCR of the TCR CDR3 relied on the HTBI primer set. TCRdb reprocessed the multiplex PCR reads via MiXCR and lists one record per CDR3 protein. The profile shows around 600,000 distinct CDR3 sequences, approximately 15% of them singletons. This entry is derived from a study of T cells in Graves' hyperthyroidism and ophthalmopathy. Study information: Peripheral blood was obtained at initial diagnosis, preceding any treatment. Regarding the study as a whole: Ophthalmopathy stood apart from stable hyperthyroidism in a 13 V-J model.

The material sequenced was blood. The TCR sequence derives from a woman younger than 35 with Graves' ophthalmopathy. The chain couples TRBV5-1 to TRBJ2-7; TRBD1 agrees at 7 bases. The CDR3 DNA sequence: TGCGCCAGCAGCTCTACCGGGACAGCTCCCTACGAGCAGTACTTC. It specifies CASSSTGTAPYEQYF.